This T cell receptor beta chain originates from a study of PD-1 blockade in classical Hodgkin lymphoma. Study conclusions and caveats: At C4D1, TCR diversity had climbed significantly for CD4+ cells, though not for CD8+ cells. Patients were excluded if nivolumab began under 1 year after ASCT (the autologous transplant). Partial responders and progressors had significantly lower baseline TCR diversity.

As concerns this clone: Its antigen is undetermined.

All patients experienced relapse after autologous stem cell transplantation, and brentuximab vedotin exposure was variable. CDR3 length: 20 residues. The ends were cut back, 7 bases at V and 5 bases at J, with 30 bases in the middle. CDR1 is SNHLY, CDR2 FYNNEI, per germline. Sequenced by immunoSEQ multiplex PCR; TCRdb stores in-frame clones only, minus some. The data hold some 62,000 clones, with 88% observed a single time. The chain has TRBV2 and TRBJ1-6; tentatively, D is TRBD1 (5 bases). Here the sequenced sample was peripheral blood mononuclear cells (PBMCs), taken at baseline. The clonotype was recovered from a human donor with classical Hodgkin lymphoma. The chain's CDR3 is CASIGASIYEYRSHNSPLHF. In DNA, the CDR3 is TGTGCCAGCATCGGGGCAAGCATCTATGAATATCGTTCCCATAATTCACCCCTCCACTTT.